This T cell receptor (beta chain) was sequenced for a study of T cells in Graves' hyperthyroidism and ophthalmopathy. Germline values: CDR1 SGHRS, CDR2 YFSETQ. V gave up 4 bases and J gave up 1 base; unmatched junction bases: 8. The CDR3 loop spans 17 amino acids. Authors of the study amplified TCR beta CDR3 regions from RNA transcripts. First-round RT-PCR with HTBI primers amplified the TCR CDR3 region. TCRdb independently ran MiXCR on the multiplex PCR reads; one entry per CDR3 protein. In the table there are around 440,000 distinct CDR3 sequences, about 15% of which are singletons. General study results and limits: Ophthalmopathy prediction by the model preceded onset by a median about 6 months.

Comment on this clonotype: Antigen specificity is unknown.

The chain uses TRBV5-1 and TRBJ1-5, with TRBD1 matching 10 bases. Sequencing was carried out using blood. This receptor was taken from a woman under 30 with Graves' hyperthyroidism. Here the CDR3 reads CASSPGQGVKSNQPQHF. DNA of the CDR3: TGCGCCAGCAGCCCTGGACAGGGGGTAAAGAGCAATCAGCCCCAGCATTTT.